This is a list of T cell receptor beta chains from one sample in a study of Graves' ophthalmopathy and Graves' hyperthyroidism. TCRdb used MiXCR to reprocess the multiplex PCR reads, holding one entry per CDR3 protein. The sample shows about 370,000 distinct CDR3 sequences, about 17% of them seen only once. Specimen: peripheral blood. Every receptor here comes from a woman in her late teens or twenties with Graves' ophthalmopathy. CDR3s include the opening cysteine and the closing phenylalanine or tryptophan. The order of the fields is V gene, D gene, J gene, CDR3 length, clone size, CDR3 DNA, CDR3 protein. A D gene is named only where the DNA matches it firmly. For some rows the clone size is stated as once, few or many, or as a class when expanded; others skip it.

V gene: TRBV7-2
D gene: -
J gene: TRBJ1-5
CDR3 length: 15
clone size: many
CDR3 DNA: TGTGCCAGCAGCTCCTATTTGGGCAGCAATCAGCCCCAGCATTTT
CDR3 protein: CASSSYLGSNQPQHF

V gene: TRBV29-1
D gene: -
J gene: TRBJ2-7
CDR3 length: 11
clone size: many
CDR3 DNA: TGCAGCGTTCGGGGTGCCTACGAGCAGTACTTC
CDR3 protein: CSVRGAYEQYF

V gene: TRBV19
D gene: -
J gene: TRBJ2-7
CDR3 length: 15
clone size: -
CDR3 DNA: TGTGCCAGTAGCCCCACAGGGCTGAGGTCCTACGAGCAGTACTTC
CDR3 protein: CASSPTGLRSYEQYF

V gene: TRBV28
D gene: -
J gene: TRBJ1-1
CDR3 length: 15
clone size: many
CDR3 DNA: TGTGCCAGCAGCCCCCGCGGCAGGGGAAACACTGAAGCTTTCTTT
CDR3 protein: CASSPRGRGNTEAFF

V gene: TRBV6-5
D gene: TRBD1
J gene: TRBJ2-4
CDR3 length: 15
clone size: many
CDR3 DNA: TGTGCCAGCAGACCCCGGGACAGGGTAGGGGCGGTTCAGTACTTC
CDR3 protein: CASRPRDRVGAVQYF

V gene: TRBV3-1
D gene: -
J gene: TRBJ2-5
CDR3 length: 14
clone size: -
CDR3 DNA: TGTGCCAGCAGCGGCGGGGTTGGGTTGGAGACCCAGTACTTC
CDR3 protein: CASSGGVGLETQYF

V gene: TRBV13
D gene: TRBD1
J gene: TRBJ2-7
CDR3 length: 14
clone size: -
CDR3 DNA: TGTGCCAGCGCAAAACAGGGGCCTAGGTACGAGCAGTACTTC
CDR3 protein: CASAKQGPRYEQYF

V gene: TRBV20-1
D gene: TRBD1
J gene: TRBJ2-2
CDR3 length: 18
clone size: many
CDR3 DNA: TGCAGTGCTAGAGATCCCCGGACAGGGGGTGCGGACACCGGGGAGCTGTTTTTT
CDR3 protein: CSARDPRTGGADTGELFF

V gene: TRBV30
D gene: TRBD2
J gene: TRBJ2-2
CDR3 length: 13
clone size: -
CDR3 DNA: TGTGCCTGGACTAGCGGGAGGCCCGGGGAGCTGTTTTTT
CDR3 protein: CAWTSGRPGELFF

V gene: TRBV29-1
D gene: -
J gene: TRBJ2-7
CDR3 length: 16
clone size: -
CDR3 DNA: TGCAGCGTTGAAGACGTCGGGGGCCGCAGCTCCTACGAGCAGTACTTC
CDR3 protein: CSVEDVGGRSSYEQYF

V gene: TRBV5-1
D gene: -
J gene: TRBJ1-5
CDR3 length: 15
clone size: many
CDR3 DNA: TGCGCCAGCAGCTTAGGGACACAAAGCAATCAGCCCCAGCATTTT
CDR3 protein: CASSLGTQSNQPQHF

V gene: TRBV19
D gene: -
J gene: TRBJ1-1
CDR3 length: 15
clone size: many
CDR3 DNA: TGTGCCAGTAGTATCGGGGGTCCCATGAACACTGAAGCTTTCTTT
CDR3 protein: CASSIGGPMNTEAFF

V gene: TRBV6-1
D gene: TRBD2
J gene: TRBJ2-5
CDR3 length: 18
clone size: many
CDR3 DNA: TGTGCCAGCAGCCAGACTGGACTAGCGGGAGCCAGGGGAGAGACCCAGTACTTC
CDR3 protein: CASSQTGLAGARGETQYF

V gene: TRBV9
D gene: TRBD1
J gene: TRBJ2-2
CDR3 length: 15
clone size: many
CDR3 DNA: TGTGCCAGCAGCGGGACAGGAAAGAACACCGGGGAGCTGTTTTTT
CDR3 protein: CASSGTGKNTGELFF

V gene: TRBV7-2
D gene: -
J gene: TRBJ2-7
CDR3 length: 13
clone size: many
CDR3 DNA: TGTGCCAGCAGCCCAGACCCGGGGGGCCAGCAGTACTTC
CDR3 protein: CASSPDPGGQQYF

V gene: TRBV28
D gene: TRBD2
J gene: TRBJ2-7
CDR3 length: 15
clone size: many
CDR3 DNA: TGTGCCAGCAGAACCGCAGGGATAGGACTAGGCGAGCAGTACTTC
CDR3 protein: CASRTAGIGLGEQYF

V gene: TRBV27
D gene: TRBD2
J gene: TRBJ2-2
CDR3 length: 15
clone size: many
CDR3 DNA: TGTGCCAGCACCCGGGGGGGCGCAAACACCGGGGAGCTGTTTTTT
CDR3 protein: CASTRGGANTGELFF

V gene: TRBV7-3
D gene: TRBD1
J gene: TRBJ2-2
CDR3 length: 14
clone size: many
CDR3 DNA: TGTGCCAGCAAGCGGGACAGGGGGCGCGGGGAGCTGTTTTTT
CDR3 protein: CASKRDRGRGELFF

V gene: TRBV7-6
D gene: -
J gene: TRBJ1-3
CDR3 length: 15
clone size: many
CDR3 DNA: TGTGCCAGCAGCTTTGGGAAAGCCTCTGGAAACACCATATATTTT
CDR3 protein: CASSFGKASGNTIYF

V gene: TRBV20-1
D gene: TRBD1
J gene: TRBJ2-5
CDR3 length: 13
clone size: many
CDR3 DNA: TGCAGTGCTCTGACAGGGGCCGGGGAGACCCAGTACTTC
CDR3 protein: CSALTGAGETQYF

V gene: TRBV6-2/TRBV6-3
D gene: TRBD2
J gene: TRBJ2-2
CDR3 length: 16
clone size: many
CDR3 DNA: TGTGCCAGCAGCCCTTCTAGCGGGAGGAACACCGGGGAGCTGTTTTTT
CDR3 protein: CASSPSSGRNTGELFF

V gene: TRBV6-1
D gene: -
J gene: TRBJ1-3
CDR3 length: 13
clone size: -
CDR3 DNA: TGTGCCAGCAGTGAAGGACACCGAAACACCATATATTTT
CDR3 protein: CASSEGHRNTIYF

V gene: TRBV20-1
D gene: -
J gene: TRBJ1-1
CDR3 length: 13
clone size: many
CDR3 DNA: TGCAGGGCGGAAGGCTTCATGAACACTGAAGCTTTCTTT
CDR3 protein: CRAEGFMNTEAFF

V gene: TRBV29-1
D gene: TRBD1
J gene: TRBJ1-1
CDR3 length: 11
clone size: many
CDR3 DNA: TGCACGTACGGCAGGGGGACTGAAGCTTTCTTT
CDR3 protein: CTYGRGTEAFF

V gene: TRBV20-1
D gene: -
J gene: TRBJ1-3
CDR3 length: 13
clone size: many
CDR3 DNA: TGCAGTGCTAGGGACAACAGGGGAAACACCATATATTTT
CDR3 protein: CSARDNRGNTIYF

V gene: TRBV6-1
D gene: -
J gene: TRBJ2-2
CDR3 length: 16
clone size: few
CDR3 DNA: TGTGCCAGCAGTGAAGAGGGACTTTATCTCACCGGGGAGCTGTTTTTT
CDR3 protein: CASSEEGLYLTGELFF

V gene: TRBV11-2
D gene: TRBD2
J gene: TRBJ2-7
CDR3 length: 16
clone size: many
CDR3 DNA: TGTGCCAGCAGCTCACAATTGACTAGCGGGAGTCTCGAGCAGTACTTC
CDR3 protein: CASSSQLTSGSLEQYF

V gene: TRBV6-5
D gene: -
J gene: TRBJ1-6
CDR3 length: 18
clone size: -
CDR3 DNA: TGTGCCAGCAGTTACCCTGATGGGTTTAGCTCCTATAATTCACCCCTCCACTTT
CDR3 protein: CASSYPDGFSSYNSPLHF

V gene: TRBV27
D gene: -
J gene: TRBJ2-7
CDR3 length: 14
clone size: few
CDR3 DNA: TGTGCCAGCAGTTTAACGGGAGATCCCTACGAGCAGTACTTC
CDR3 protein: CASSLTGDPYEQYF

V gene: TRBV5-1
D gene: TRBD1
J gene: TRBJ2-7
CDR3 length: 14
clone size: many
CDR3 DNA: TGCGCCAGCAGCTTCTGGGACAGGGGAAGCGAGCAGTACTTC
CDR3 protein: CASSFWDRGSEQYF

V gene: TRBV7-2
D gene: TRBD1
J gene: TRBJ2-5
CDR3 length: 14
clone size: many
CDR3 DNA: TGTGCCAGCAGCCCGGGGACAGGCCAAGAGACCCAGTACTTC
CDR3 protein: CASSPGTGQETQYF

V gene: TRBV7-2
D gene: -
J gene: TRBJ2-5
CDR3 length: 15
clone size: many
CDR3 DNA: TGTGCCAGCAGCTTAGCGGCCAGGAGTGGGGAGACCCAGTACTTC
CDR3 protein: CASSLAARSGETQYF

V gene: TRBV19
D gene: -
J gene: TRBJ2-7
CDR3 length: 13
clone size: many
CDR3 DNA: TGTGCCAGTAGTATGTACGATCATTACGAGCAGTACTTC
CDR3 protein: CASSMYDHYEQYF

V gene: TRBV30
D gene: -
J gene: TRBJ2-2
CDR3 length: 11
clone size: many
CDR3 DNA: TGTGCCTGGAGTTGGGCCGGGGAGCTGTTTTTT
CDR3 protein: CAWSWAGELFF

V gene: TRBV12-3/TRBV12-4
D gene: -
J gene: TRBJ1-5
CDR3 length: 15
clone size: many
CDR3 DNA: TGTGCCAGCAGCTATTCATCCGCTGGCAATCAGCCCCAGCATTTT
CDR3 protein: CASSYSSAGNQPQHF

V gene: TRBV6-5
D gene: TRBD1
J gene: TRBJ2-5
CDR3 length: 15
clone size: many
CDR3 DNA: TGTGCCAGCAGTTATTCCTGGACAGGGATGGAGACCCAGTACTTC
CDR3 protein: CASSYSWTGMETQYF

V gene: TRBV7-8
D gene: -
J gene: TRBJ2-7
CDR3 length: 13
clone size: -
CDR3 DNA: TGTGCCAGCACCCGAGACAAAAGGGACGAGCAGTACTTC
CDR3 protein: CASTRDKRDEQYF

V gene: TRBV6-6
D gene: TRBD1
J gene: TRBJ1-6
CDR3 length: 20
clone size: many
CDR3 DNA: TGTGCCAGCAGTTACACAGGACAGGGTCTCAGTTCTGGGATAGGTTCACCCCTCCACTTT
CDR3 protein: CASSYTGQGLSSGIGSPLHF

V gene: TRBV28
D gene: -
J gene: TRBJ2-7
CDR3 length: 12
clone size: many
CDR3 DNA: TGTGCCAGCAGTTTCAGGGAGGCGGAGCAGTACTTC
CDR3 protein: CASSFREAEQYF

V gene: TRBV28
D gene: -
J gene: TRBJ1-6
CDR3 length: 17
clone size: -
CDR3 DNA: TGTGCCAGCAGTTTCTACTCAAGGCAGGGAGGAAATTCACCCCTCCACTTT
CDR3 protein: CASSFYSRQGGNSPLHF

V gene: TRBV12-3/TRBV12-4
D gene: TRBD1
J gene: TRBJ2-5
CDR3 length: 18
clone size: -
CDR3 DNA: TGTGCCAGCAGTTCGATCGCACCGGGACAGGGGGAGAGAGAGACCCAGTACTTC
CDR3 protein: CASSSIAPGQGERETQYF

V gene: TRBV28
D gene: -
J gene: TRBJ1-2
CDR3 length: 16
clone size: many
CDR3 DNA: TGTGCCAGCAGTTTACGCCGCCCCTGGGTTCGGGATGGCTACACCTTC
CDR3 protein: CASSLRRPWVRDGYTF

V gene: TRBV7-3
D gene: -
J gene: TRBJ2-1
CDR3 length: 14
clone size: many
CDR3 DNA: TGTGCCAGCAGCTTAACCTTCGGCGCCGATGAGCAGTTCTTC
CDR3 protein: CASSLTFGADEQFF

V gene: TRBV12-3/TRBV12-4
D gene: -
J gene: TRBJ2-7
CDR3 length: 13
clone size: -
CDR3 DNA: TGTGCCAGCACGCCATCCCGCGGGTACGAGCAGTACTTC
CDR3 protein: CASTPSRGYEQYF

V gene: TRBV5-1
D gene: -
J gene: TRBJ2-6
CDR3 length: 16
clone size: many
CDR3 DNA: TGCGCCAGCAGCTTACCCCTGGGGATTGGGGCCAACGTCCTGACTTTC
CDR3 protein: CASSLPLGIGANVLTF

V gene: TRBV13
D gene: TRBD1
J gene: TRBJ2-7
CDR3 length: 15
clone size: many
CDR3 DNA: TGTGCCAGCAGCTTAGGCGGGAAAGGGGGCAGAGAGCAGTACTTC
CDR3 protein: CASSLGGKGGREQYF

V gene: TRBV3-1
D gene: -
J gene: TRBJ2-5
CDR3 length: 14
clone size: many
CDR3 DNA: TGTGCCAGCAGCCCCGAATCTTCGCAAGAGACCCAGTACTTC
CDR3 protein: CASSPESSQETQYF

V gene: TRBV24-1
D gene: TRBD1
J gene: TRBJ1-2
CDR3 length: 13
clone size: -
CDR3 DNA: TGTGCCACCAGTGATTGGGACAGGGGTGGCTACACCTTC
CDR3 protein: CATSDWDRGGYTF

V gene: TRBV29-1
D gene: TRBD1
J gene: TRBJ1-1
CDR3 length: 12
clone size: many
CDR3 DNA: TGCAGCGTCGACAGGGGTGGCACTGAAGCTTTCTTT
CDR3 protein: CSVDRGGTEAFF

V gene: TRBV12-3/TRBV12-4
D gene: -
J gene: TRBJ1-1
CDR3 length: 13
clone size: many
CDR3 DNA: TGTGCCAGCAGCGTCGGGGTAAACACTGAAGCTTTCTTT
CDR3 protein: CASSVGVNTEAFF

V gene: TRBV28
D gene: -
J gene: TRBJ2-7
CDR3 length: 14
clone size: many
CDR3 DNA: TGTGCCAGCAGCCGGTTCGGTGCAAGCTACGAGCAGTACTTC
CDR3 protein: CASSRFGASYEQYF

V gene: TRBV28
D gene: TRBD1
J gene: TRBJ1-2
CDR3 length: 14
clone size: -
CDR3 DNA: TGTGCCAGCAGACGGGGGGACAGGGTGGACGGCTACACCTTC
CDR3 protein: CASRRGDRVDGYTF

V gene: TRBV6-2/TRBV6-3
D gene: -
J gene: TRBJ1-1
CDR3 length: 14
clone size: -
CDR3 DNA: TGTGCCAGCAGTTACGGGGGGTCGTTCACTGAAGCTTTCTTT
CDR3 protein: CASSYGGSFTEAFF

V gene: TRBV7-9
D gene: TRBD2
J gene: TRBJ2-5
CDR3 length: 15
clone size: -
CDR3 DNA: TGTGCCAGCAGCTCCCTGGGCGGGAGTGGGGAGACCCAGTACTTC
CDR3 protein: CASSSLGGSGETQYF

V gene: TRBV18
D gene: TRBD1
J gene: TRBJ1-1
CDR3 length: 14
clone size: many
CDR3 DNA: TGTGCCAGCTCACCGCAGGGGGCCGAAACTGAAGCTTTCTTT
CDR3 protein: CASSPQGAETEAFF

V gene: TRBV11-2
D gene: -
J gene: TRBJ1-1
CDR3 length: 16
clone size: many
CDR3 DNA: TGTGCCAGCAGCTTAGATATTGGATCGGGGGGCACTGAAGCTTTCTTT
CDR3 protein: CASSLDIGSGGTEAFF

V gene: TRBV25-1
D gene: TRBD2
J gene: TRBJ2-7
CDR3 length: 19
clone size: -
CDR3 DNA: TGTGCCAGCAGCCACGGGACAGGGGATGGACTAGCGGGAGAGAGGGAGCAGTACTTC
CDR3 protein: CASSHGTGDGLAGEREQYF